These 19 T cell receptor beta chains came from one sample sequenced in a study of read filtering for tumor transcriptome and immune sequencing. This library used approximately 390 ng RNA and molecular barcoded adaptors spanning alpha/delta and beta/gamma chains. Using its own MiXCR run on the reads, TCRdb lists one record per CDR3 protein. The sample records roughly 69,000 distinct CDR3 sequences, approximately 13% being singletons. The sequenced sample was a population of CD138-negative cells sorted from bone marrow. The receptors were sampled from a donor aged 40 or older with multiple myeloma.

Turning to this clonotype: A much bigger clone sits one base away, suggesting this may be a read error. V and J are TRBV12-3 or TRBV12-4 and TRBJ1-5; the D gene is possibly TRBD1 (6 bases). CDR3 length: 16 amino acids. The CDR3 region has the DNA TGTGCCTGCAGTTTCACGGGGGCCTATAGCAATCAGCCCCAGCATTTT. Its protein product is CACSFTGAYSNQPQHF.

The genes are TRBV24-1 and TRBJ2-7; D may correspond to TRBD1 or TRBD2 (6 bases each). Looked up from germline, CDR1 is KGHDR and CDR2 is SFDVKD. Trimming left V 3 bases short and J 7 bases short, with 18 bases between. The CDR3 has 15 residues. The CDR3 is CATSDRQEGPREQYF. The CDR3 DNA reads TGTGCCACCAGTGATCGACAGGAGGGCCCACGAGAGCAGTACTTC.

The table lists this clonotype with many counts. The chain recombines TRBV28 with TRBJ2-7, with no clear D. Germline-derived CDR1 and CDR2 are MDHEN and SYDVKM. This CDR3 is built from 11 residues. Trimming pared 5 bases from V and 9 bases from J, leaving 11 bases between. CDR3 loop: CASSNWEGQYF. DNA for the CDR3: TGTGCCAGCAGTAATTGGGAAGGGCAGTACTTC.

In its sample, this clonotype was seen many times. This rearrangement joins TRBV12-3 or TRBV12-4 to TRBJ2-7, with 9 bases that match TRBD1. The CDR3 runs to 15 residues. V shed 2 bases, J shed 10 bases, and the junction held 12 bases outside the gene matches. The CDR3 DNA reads TGTGCCAGCAGTTTAATGGGGACAGGGAGGCGGTCTCAGTACTTC. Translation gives CASSLMGTGRRSQYF.

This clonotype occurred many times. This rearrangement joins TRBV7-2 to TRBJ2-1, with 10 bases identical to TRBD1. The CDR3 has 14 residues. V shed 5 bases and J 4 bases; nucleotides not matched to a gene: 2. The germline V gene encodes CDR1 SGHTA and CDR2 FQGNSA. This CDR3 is CASSGQGDYNEQFF. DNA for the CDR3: TGTGCCAGCAGCGGACAGGGGGATTACAATGAGCAGTTCTTC.

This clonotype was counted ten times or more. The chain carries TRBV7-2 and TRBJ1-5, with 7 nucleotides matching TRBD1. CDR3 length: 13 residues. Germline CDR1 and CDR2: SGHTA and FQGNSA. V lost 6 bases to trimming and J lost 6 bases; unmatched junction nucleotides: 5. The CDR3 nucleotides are TGTGCCAGCAGAAGAGACAGGGCTCAGCCCCAGCATTTT. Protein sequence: CASRRDRAQPQHF.

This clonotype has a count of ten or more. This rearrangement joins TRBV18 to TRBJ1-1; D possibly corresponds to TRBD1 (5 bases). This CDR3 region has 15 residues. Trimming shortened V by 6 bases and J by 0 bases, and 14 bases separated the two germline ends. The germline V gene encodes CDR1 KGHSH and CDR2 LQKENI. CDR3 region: CASSQGPLMNTEAFF. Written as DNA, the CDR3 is TGTGCCAGCTCGCAGGGCCCCCTTATGAACACTGAAGCTTTCTTT.

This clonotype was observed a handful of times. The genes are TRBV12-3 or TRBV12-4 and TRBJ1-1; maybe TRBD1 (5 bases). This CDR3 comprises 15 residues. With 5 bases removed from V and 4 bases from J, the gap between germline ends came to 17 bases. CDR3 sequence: CASSPRVGGSTEAFF. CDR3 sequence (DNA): TGTGCCAGCAGTCCGCGCGTCGGGGGGAGCACTGAAGCTTTCTTT.

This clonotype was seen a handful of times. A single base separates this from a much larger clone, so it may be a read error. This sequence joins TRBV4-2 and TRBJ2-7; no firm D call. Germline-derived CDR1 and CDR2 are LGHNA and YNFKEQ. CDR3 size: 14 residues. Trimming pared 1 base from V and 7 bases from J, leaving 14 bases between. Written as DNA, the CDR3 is TGTGCCAGCAGCCAAGTTCAATCCCTAGTTGAGCAGTACTTC. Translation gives CASSQVQSLVEQYF.

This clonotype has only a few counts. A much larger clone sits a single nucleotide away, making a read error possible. This CDR3 is CASSPTGGGYNEQFF. The CDR3, as DNA: TGTGCCAGCAGCCCCACGGGGGGGGGGTACAATGAGCAGTTCTTC. V is TRBV11-3 and J is TRBJ2-1; 8 nucleotides agree with TRBD2. This CDR3 is built from 15 residues. The ends lost 5 bases at V and 4 bases at J; junction bases unmatched: 7. CDR1 is SGHNT and CDR2 is YENEEA in the germline V gene.

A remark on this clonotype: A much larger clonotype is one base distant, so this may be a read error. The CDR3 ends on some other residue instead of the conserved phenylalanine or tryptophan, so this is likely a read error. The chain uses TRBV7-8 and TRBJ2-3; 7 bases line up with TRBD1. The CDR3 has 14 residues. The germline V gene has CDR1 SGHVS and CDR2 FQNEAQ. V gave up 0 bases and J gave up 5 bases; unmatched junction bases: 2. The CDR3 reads CASSLADRRDTQYS. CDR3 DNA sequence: TGTGCCAGCAGCTTAGCGGACAGGAGAGATACGCAGTATTCT.

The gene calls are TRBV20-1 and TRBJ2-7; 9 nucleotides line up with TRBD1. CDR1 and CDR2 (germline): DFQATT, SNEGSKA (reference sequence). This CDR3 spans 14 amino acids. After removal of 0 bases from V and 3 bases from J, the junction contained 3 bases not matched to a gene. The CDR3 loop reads CSARDPDRGYEQYF. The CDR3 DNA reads TGCAGTGCTAGAGATCCGGACAGGGGCTACGAGCAGTACTTC.

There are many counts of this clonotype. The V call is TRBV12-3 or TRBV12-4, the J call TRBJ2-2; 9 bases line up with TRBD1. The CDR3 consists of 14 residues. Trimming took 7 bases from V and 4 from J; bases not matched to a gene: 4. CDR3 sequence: CASNDRGGTGELFF. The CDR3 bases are TGTGCCAGCAATGACAGGGGGGGCACCGGGGAGCTGTTTTTT.

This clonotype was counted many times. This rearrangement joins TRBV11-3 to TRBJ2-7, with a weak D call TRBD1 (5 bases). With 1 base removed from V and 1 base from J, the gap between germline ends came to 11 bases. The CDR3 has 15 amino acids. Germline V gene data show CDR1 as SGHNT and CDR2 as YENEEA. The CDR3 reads CASSLVMAGSYEQYF. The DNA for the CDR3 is TGTGCCAGCAGCTTAGTAATGGCAGGGTCCTACGAGCAGTACTTC.

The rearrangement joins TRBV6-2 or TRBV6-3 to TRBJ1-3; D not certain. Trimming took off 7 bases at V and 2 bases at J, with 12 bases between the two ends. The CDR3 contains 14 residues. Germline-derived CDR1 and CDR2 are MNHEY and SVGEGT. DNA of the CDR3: TGTGCCAGCACCCGTGACCGGACTGGAAACACCATATATTTT. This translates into CASTRDRTGNTIYF.

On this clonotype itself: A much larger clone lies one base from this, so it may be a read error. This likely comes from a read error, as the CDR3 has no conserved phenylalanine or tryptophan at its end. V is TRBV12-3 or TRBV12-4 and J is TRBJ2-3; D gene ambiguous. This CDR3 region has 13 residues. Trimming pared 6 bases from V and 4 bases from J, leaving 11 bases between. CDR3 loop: CASRPGFADTQYS. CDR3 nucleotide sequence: TGTGCCAGCAGGCCCGGGTTCGCAGATACGCAGTATTCT.

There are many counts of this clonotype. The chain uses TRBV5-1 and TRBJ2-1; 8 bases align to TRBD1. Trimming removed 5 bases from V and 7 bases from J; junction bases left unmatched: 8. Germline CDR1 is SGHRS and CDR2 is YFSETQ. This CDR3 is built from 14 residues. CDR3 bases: TGCGCCAGCAGTAGTACAGGGGGTTTAAATGAGCAGTTCTTC. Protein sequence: CASSSTGGLNEQFF.

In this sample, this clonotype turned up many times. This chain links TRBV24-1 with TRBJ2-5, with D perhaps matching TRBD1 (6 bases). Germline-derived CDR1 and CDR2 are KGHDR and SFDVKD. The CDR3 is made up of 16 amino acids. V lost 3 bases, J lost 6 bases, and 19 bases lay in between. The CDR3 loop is CATSDNLTGRGKTQYF. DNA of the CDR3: TGTGCCACCAGTGATAATCTGACAGGACGCGGAAAGACCCAGTACTTC.

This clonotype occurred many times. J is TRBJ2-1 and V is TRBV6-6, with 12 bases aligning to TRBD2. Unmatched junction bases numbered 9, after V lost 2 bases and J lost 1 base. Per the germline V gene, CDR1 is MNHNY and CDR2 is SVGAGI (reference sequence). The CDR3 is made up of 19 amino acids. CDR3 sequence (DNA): TGTGCCAGCAGTTACCCACCACTAGCGGGAGGACAGTCCTACAATGAGCAGTTCTTC. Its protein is CASSYPPLAGGQSYNEQFF.